Below, 10 T cell receptor beta chains from the same sample are listed, as sequenced in a study of blood T cells in healthy people across ages. Combining a sample-barcoded 5' primer with a J-beta primer mix, a second PCR ran for roughly 6 to 11 cycles. MiXCR, applied by TCRdb to the 5' RACE reads, yields one record per CDR3 protein. This table has roughly 640,000 distinct CDR3 sequences, around 31% appearing once. Sequenced sample: blood. Receptors originate from a woman older than 75 in good health.

This clonotype appeared a few times. The chain has TRBV9 and TRBJ1-1; D is uncertain. V was cut by 6 bases and J by 0 bases, with 12 bases left in between. Germline V gene lookup returns CDR1 SGDLS and CDR2 YYNGEE. The CDR3 consists of 14 residues. CDR3 DNA: TGTGCCAGCACCCCGAGCCGGATGAACACTGAAGCTTTCTTT. Its translation: CASTPSRMNTEAFF.

This clonotype has just a few counts. A much more abundant neighbour one base away suggests this may be a read error. This sequence joins TRBV5-1 and TRBJ2-7, with 11 bases that match TRBD1. The CDR3 totals 15 residues. In germline, CDR1 is SGHRS, CDR2 YFSETQ. V was clipped by 4 bases and J by 5 bases; unmatched bases: 8. DNA of the CDR3: TGCGCCAGCAGCCGGATGGGACAGGGGGGCAACGAGCAGTACTTC. The encoded protein is CASSRMGQGGNEQYF.

Concerning this clonotype itself: With a much larger clone just one base away, this may be a read error. This CDR3 fails to terminate in the conserved phenylalanine or tryptophan, so it likely reflects a read error. The chain has TRBV7-8 and TRBJ2-7, with 8 bases matching TRBD1. The V and J ends lost 5 bases and 3 bases, in that order; junction bases with no gene match: 9. CDR3 size: 15 residues. CDR1 is SGHVS, CDR2 FQNEAQ, per germline. The CDR3 region has the DNA TGTGCCAGCAGCCTAAAGCAGGGGGCGGGCTACGAGCAGTACTGC. Residues: CASSLKQGAGYEQYC.

This clonotype has a count of ten or more. The chain employs TRBV5-1 and TRBJ1-1; D call uncertain. Trimming left V 2 bases short and J 3 bases short, with 8 bases between. CDR1 and CDR2 from the germline V gene are SGHRS and YFSETQ. The length of the CDR3 is 13 residues. The CDR3 DNA is TGCGCCAGCAGCTTTGAGTCGTACACTGAAGCTTTCTTT. Residues: CASSFESYTEAFF.

In this sample, this clonotype turned up many times. The chain carries TRBV7-2 and TRBJ1-1, with a weak D call TRBD1 (5 bases). V was clipped by 4 bases and J by 3 bases, with 18 bases between them. This CDR3 has 16 residues. Looked up from germline, CDR1 is SGHTA and CDR2 is FQGNSA. The CDR3 nucleotides read TGTGCCAGCAGCTCCCTGGGACTGGGACGGGACACTGAAGCTTTCTTT. Encoded protein: CASSSLGLGRDTEAFF.

This clonotype was detected many times. This chain joins TRBV20-1 and TRBJ2-5; D gene uncertain. This CDR3 has 13 amino acids. V lost 5 bases to trimming and J lost 1 base, with 11 bases between them. Germline V gene sequence: CDR1 DFQATT, CDR2 SNEGSKA (reference sequence). CDR3 protein: CSAPPHLQETQYF. CDR3 DNA sequence: TGCAGTGCTCCCCCTCACCTCCAAGAGACCCAGTACTTC.

This clonotype was seen many times. This sequence joins TRBV7-3 and TRBJ2-5, with D tentatively TRBD1 (6 bases). This CDR3 comprises 16 residues. Trimming stripped 3 bases from V and 1 base from J, with 15 bases between. From germline, CDR1 is SGHTA and CDR2 FQGTGA. For the CDR3, the DNA is TGTGCCAGCAGCTTCCCGCGGCACAGGGCCCAAGAGACCCAGTACTTC. This translates into CASSFPRHRAQETQYF.

The chain carries TRBV30 and TRBJ2-7; D not certain. The CDR3 contains 14 residues. V shed 5 bases and J shed 7 bases, with 21 bases lying between them. CDR1 and CDR2 (germline): GTSNPN, SVGIG (reference sequence). The CDR3 DNA reads as TGTGCCTGGTGCCCCTCTGACATTGACAATGAGCAGTACTTC. This sequence encodes CAWCPSDIDNEQYF.

This clonotype was seen ten or more times. The chain employs TRBV18 and TRBJ2-1, with D possibly TRBD1 on 6 matching bases. Between the trimmed V and J ends, which lost 6 bases and 5 bases, there was a span of 14 bases. The CDR3 covers 14 residues. CDR1 and CDR2 (germline): KGHSH, LQKENI. CDR3 DNA: TGTGCCAGCTCGTTCAACGGACAGAACAATGAGCAGTTCTTC. Translating it yields CASSFNGQNNEQFF.

In its sample, this clonotype was seen many times. This sequence joins TRBV30 and TRBJ1-6; D remains ambiguous. V was cut by 3 bases and J by 6 bases, with 15 bases left in between. CDR1 and CDR2 (germline): GTSNPN, SVGIG (reference sequence). This CDR3 contains 15 residues. The CDR3, as DNA: TGTGCCTGGAGGCAATATACAACCACTAATTCACCCCTCCACTTT. Translating it yields CAWRQYTTTNSPLHF.